Below are 9 T cell receptor beta chains sequenced from a single sample in a study of T cell repertoires in cytomegalovirus infection. One entry per CDR3 protein, called by TCRdb with MiXCR from the reads. Of almost 500,000 distinct CDR3 sequences listed, about 10% are singletons. The sequenced sample was PBMCs. These receptors all come from a human donor in good health (CMV status not recorded). Some clones in this sample may be carry-over from other donors' samples.

The table lists this clonotype with a few counts. The CDR3 loop reads CSVEDRGGSGANVLTF. The CDR3 nucleotides are TGCAGCGTTGAAGATCGGGGCGGCTCTGGGGCCAACGTCCTGACTTTC. The genes are TRBV29-1 and TRBJ2-6; either TRBD1 or TRBD2 may supply D (5 bases each). Trimming pared 0 bases from V and 0 bases from J, leaving 9 bases between. This CDR3 has 16 amino acids. Germline V CDR1 and CDR2: SQVTM, ANQGSEA.

This clonotype was detected many times. CDR3 nucleotide sequence: TGCAGCGTTGTGGGGACAGGGGAATCTGGCTACACCTTC. This sequence encodes CSVVGTGESGYTF. The chain combines TRBV29-1 with TRBJ1-2; 10 bases line up with TRBD1. After removal of 4 bases from V and 7 bases from J, the junction contained 6 bases not matched to a gene. The CDR3 runs 13 residues. Germline V gene lookup returns CDR1 SQVTM and CDR2 ANQGSEA.

The rearrangement links TRBV5-5 to TRBJ1-1; maybe TRBD1 (6 bases). V gave up 0 bases and J gave up 8 bases, with 11 bases separating them. Germline V CDR1 and CDR2: SGHKS, YYEKEE (reference sequence). The CDR3 sequence is 13 residues long. CDR3 sequence: CASSLEGGREAFF. The CDR3 bases are TGTGCCAGCAGCTTGGAAGGGGGGCGAGAAGCTTTCTTT.

V gene TRBV7-9 combines with J gene TRBJ1-5; D is perhaps TRBD1 (6 bases). V was trimmed by 5 bases and J by 0 bases, leaving 11 bases between them. The germline V gene has CDR1 SEHNR and CDR2 FQNEAQ (reference sequence). The CDR3 sequence is 15 residues long. CDR3 sequence: CASSPAGHSNQPQHF. The CDR3 DNA reads TGTGCCAGCAGCCCTGCGGGACATAGCAATCAGCCCCAGCATTTT.

This clonotype was recorded at least ten times. The chain is built from TRBV27 and TRBJ2-3, with 11 bases aligning to TRBD1. The CDR3 covers 15 residues. With V trimmed by 3 bases and J by 7 bases, 6 bases remained unmatched. Germline CDR1 and CDR2: MNHEY and SMNVEV (reference sequence). CDR3 loop: CASSFLGQGAHTQYF. The CDR3 coding sequence is TGTGCCAGCAGTTTTCTAGGACAGGGGGCACATACGCAGTATTTT.

This clonotype has more than one count but fewer than ten. The chain couples TRBV18 to TRBJ2-7; 9 bases line up with TRBD1. V gave up 1 base and J gave up 5 bases; unmatched junction bases: 3. CDR1 and CDR2 (germline): KGHSH, LQKENI. There are 14 residues in the CDR3. DNA for the CDR3: TGTGCCAGCTCACCACTTGGGACAGGGAACGAGCAGTACTTC. Its translation: CASSPLGTGNEQYF.

This clonotype was observed at least ten times. This chain joins TRBV6-2 or TRBV6-3 and TRBJ2-7; 8 bases align to TRBD2. The CDR3 is 16 residues long. Germline trimming cut 7 bases from V and 2 bases from J; bases unmatched to any gene: 13. The V gene's germline CDR1 is MNHEY and CDR2 SVGEGT. Here the CDR3 reads CASIQKSGGQPYEQYF. The CDR3 DNA reads TGTGCCAGCATCCAGAAGAGCGGGGGCCAACCCTACGAGCAGTACTTC.

In this sample, this clonotype turned up many times. This rearrangement joins TRBV19 to TRBJ1-5; unclear D gene. The CDR3 contains 13 residues. Trimming pared 2 bases from V and 5 bases from J, leaving 7 bases between. CDR1 is LNHDA and CDR2 is SQIVND in the germline V gene (reference sequence). The CDR3 loop is CASSIKRDQPQHF. CDR3 coding DNA: TGTGCCAGTAGTATAAAGAGGGATCAGCCCCAGCATTTT.

This clonotype occurred a few times. The chain combines TRBV4-1 with TRBJ2-3; the match to TRBD1 covers 8 bases. The ends lost 1 base at V and 0 bases at J; junction bases unmatched: 0. The CDR3 covers 15 residues. CDR1 and CDR2 (germline): MGHRA, YSYEKL. The CDR3 DNA is TGCGCCAGCAGCCAAGGGACAGGGAGCACAGATACGCAGTATTTT. Translating gives CASSQGTGSTDTQYF.